Presented here are 28 T cell receptor beta chains from one specimen sequenced in a study of T cell responses to AZD1222 COVID-19 vaccine. Data came from immunoSEQ multiplex PCR; TCRdb stores just in-frame clones and leaves some out. The data contain tens of thousands of clones, about 88% of them singletons. This specimen consisted of peripheral blood, obtained on day 0 of AZD1222 vaccination. The receptors stem from an adult in good health.

V is TRBV2 and J is TRBJ2-3; D gene ambiguous. CDR1 and CDR2 (germline): SNHLY, FYNNEI. The CDR3 runs 14 residues. Trimming left V 8 bases short and J 0 bases short, with 12 bases between. CDR3 in amino acids: CASLGPTSTDTQYF. Here the CDR3 DNA reads TGTGCCAGCCTAGGCCCCACCAGCACAGATACGCAGTATTTT.

The chain has TRBV9 and TRBJ1-6; 7 nucleotides align to TRBD1. The CDR3 length is 14 residues. Germline V lookup: CDR1 SGDLS, CDR2 YYNGEE. V lost 0 bases to trimming and J lost 7 bases; unmatched junction nucleotides: 1. CDR3 loop: CASSVEQGNSPLHF. CDR3 nucleotide sequence: TGTGCCAGCAGCGTAGAACAGGGGAATTCACCCCTCCACTTT.

CDR3 nucleotide sequence: TGTGCCAGCAGCCAAGGAGCCCCGGGTCCCTCGACAGATACGCAGTATTTT. Residues: CASSQGAPGPSTDTQYF. This chain uses TRBV3-1 (or the pseudogene TRBV3-2) with TRBJ2-3, with D unclear. This CDR3 is built from 17 residues. CDR1 and CDR2 (germline): LGHDT, YNNKEL (reference sequence). V was clipped by 1 base and J by 3 bases, with 17 bases between them.

CDR3 sequence (DNA): TGTGCCACCAGTGATTTTCTGGGGAGATCCTACAATGAGCAGTTCTTC. Translating it yields CATSDFLGRSYNEQFF. V gene TRBV24-1 combines with J gene TRBJ2-1; possible D gene TRBD2, 5 bases. CDR3 size: 16 residues. V lost 1 base, J lost 1 base, and 10 bases lay in between. CDR1 is KGHDR, CDR2 SFDVKD, per germline.

This chain links TRBV12-3 or TRBV12-4 with TRBJ2-7, with no clear D. The CDR3 sequence is 13 residues long. The V end was cut by 5 bases, the J end by 4 bases, with 12 bases between. The CDR3 DNA reads as TGTGCCAGCAGTCCGCCCGCCATATACGAGCAGTACTTC. Protein product: CASSPPAIYEQYF.

This clone was seen only a few times. The chain carries TRBV7-2 and TRBJ1-1, with D uncertain. The CDR3 is made up of 13 amino acids. The V end lost 4 bases, the J end lost 5 bases, and 11 bases lay between the germline ends. Germline loops: CDR1 SGHTA, CDR2 FQGNSA. DNA for the CDR3: TGTGCCAGCAGCTCAGAAGGGCGGACTGAAGCTTTCTTT. Its protein product is CASSSEGRTEAFF.

The gene calls are TRBV12-3 or TRBV12-4 and TRBJ2-7; tentative D call: TRBD2 (5 bases). The CDR3 loop spans 13 amino acids. Trimming took off 8 bases at V and 4 bases at J, with 15 bases between the two ends. DNA of the CDR3: TGTGCCAGCCTGGGAGTGAATGAGTACGAGCAGTACTTC. Its translation is CASLGVNEYEQYF.

This clone showed up just a few times. The gene calls are TRBV2 and TRBJ2-2, with 12 bases that match TRBD2. V trimming: 2 bases; J trimming: 5 bases; junction bases outside the gene matches: 12. Germline values: CDR1 SNHLY, CDR2 FYNNEI. The CDR3 has 19 residues. In DNA form, the CDR3 reads TGTGCCAGCAGTGAATCCTTAAATCCACTAGCGGGAGGAACCGGGGAGCTGTTTTTT. Translated, it gives CASSESLNPLAGGTGELFF.

Here the CDR3 reads CASSDIRGNTGELFF. In DNA form, the CDR3 reads TGTGCCAGCAGCGATATCAGGGGGAACACCGGGGAGCTGTTTTTT. The rearrangement links TRBV9 to TRBJ2-2, with TRBD1 as a possible D gene (6 bases). CDR3 length: 15 amino acids. Germline lookup yields CDR1 SGDLS and CDR2 YYNGEE. With 3 bases removed from V and 1 base from J, the gap between germline ends came to 10 bases.

This chain joins TRBV9 and TRBJ2-5, with 9 bases identical to TRBD2. CDR1 and CDR2 (germline): SGDLS, YYNGEE. The CDR3 runs to 17 residues. V lost 0 bases and J lost 5; bases outside the gene matches: 11. The CDR3: CASSVGNSGGLQETQYF. The CDR3 coding sequence is TGTGCCAGCAGCGTAGGGAATAGCGGGGGTCTACAGGAGACCCAGTACTTC.

The chain employs TRBV5-1 and TRBJ2-2, with no clear D. Germline assignment: CDR1 SGHRS and CDR2 YFSETQ. The CDR3 length is 14 residues. V lost 2 bases, J lost 2 bases, and 7 bases lay in between. CDR3 protein: CASSFNPNTGELFF. As DNA, the CDR3 is TGCGCCAGCAGCTTTAACCCCAACACCGGGGAGCTGTTTTTT.

The chain joins TRBV2 to TRBJ1-1; D is ambiguous. The CDR3 is made up of 13 amino acids. Germline V gene lookup returns CDR1 SNHLY and CDR2 FYNNEI. The V end was cut by 4 bases, the J end by 1 base, with 7 bases between. CDR3 loop: CASSAYQNTEAFF. In DNA, the CDR3 is TGTGCCAGCAGTGCTTATCAGAACACTGAAGCTTTCTTT.

The CDR3 region is CAISVTGTQETQYF. DNA of the CDR3: TGTGCCATCAGTGTTACCGGAACCCAGGAGACCCAGTACTTC. The rearrangement uses TRBV10-3 and TRBJ2-5; no clear D. The CDR3 spans 14 residues. Trimming pared 4 bases from V and 5 bases from J, leaving 14 bases between. From germline, CDR1 is ENHRY and CDR2 SYGVKD.

V and J are TRBV12-3 or TRBV12-4 and TRBJ2-5; D is uncertain. The CDR3 is 13 amino acids. V was cut by 6 bases and J by 5 bases, with 13 bases left in between. The chain's CDR3 is CASRVSDLETQYF. For the CDR3, the DNA is TGTGCCAGCAGGGTTAGTGACCTCGAGACCCAGTACTTC.

The V and J genes are TRBV18 and TRBJ1-6; D gene unclear. The CDR3 extends over 12 amino acids. Trimming pared 3 bases from V and 6 bases from J, leaving 3 bases between. Looked up from germline, CDR1 is KGHSH and CDR2 is LQKENI. Here the CDR3 reads CASSPSNSPLHF. The DNA for the CDR3 is TGTGCCAGCTCACCTAGTAATTCACCCCTCCACTTT. The full variable domain, completed using reference TRBV18 and TRBJ1-6, is NAGVMQNPRHLVRRRGQEARLRCSPMKGHSHVYWYRQLPEEGLKFMVYLQKENIIDESGMPKERFSAEFPKEGPSILRIQQVVRGDSAAYFCASSPSNSPLHFGNGTRLTVT.

The chain couples TRBV5-3 to TRBJ1-6; D remains unclear. TRBV5-3 qualifies as an ORF whose function is uncertain. The germline V and J ends were trimmed by 6 bases and 0 bases, with 10 bases remaining between them. The CDR3 consists of 15 residues. The CDR3 DNA reads as TGTGCCAGAACCGCCCGGCGCTCCTATAATTCACCCCTCCACTTT. This gives the protein CARTARRSYNSPLHF.

The chain links TRBV5-8 to TRBJ1-5; 8 nucleotides line up with TRBD1. Germline V lookup: CDR1 SGHTS, CDR2 YDEGEE. V shed 2 bases and J 7 bases; nucleotides not matched to a gene: 11. CDR3 length equals 16 residues. CDR3 protein: CASSFTDQGAGQPQHF. In DNA form, the CDR3 reads TGTGCCAGCAGCTTTACAGACCAGGGGGCAGGACAGCCCCAGCATTTT. The full variable domain, completed using reference TRBV5-8 and TRBJ1-5, is EAGVTQSPTHLIKTRGQQATLRCSPISGHTSVYWYQQALGLGLQFLLWYDEGEERNRGNFPPRFSGRQFPNYSSELNVNALELEDSALYLCASSFTDQGAGQPQHFGDGTRLSIL.

The CDR3 coding sequence is TGTGCCAGCAGCCTCTCGATTGGCGGGGAGCTGTTTTTT. Translating it yields CASSLSIGGELFF. This chain joins TRBV4-2 and TRBJ2-2; D remains unclear. Deletions cut 4 bases from V and 7 bases from J, with 10 bases between. Germline-derived CDR1 and CDR2 are LGHNA and YNFKEQ. The CDR3 runs to 13 residues.

The chain combines TRBV19 with TRBJ1-3; 7 bases line up with TRBD1. CDR3 size: 15 residues. Germline V gene sequence: CDR1 LNHDA, CDR2 SQIVND (reference sequence). Trimming removed 7 bases from V and 0 bases from J; junction bases left unmatched: 6. The CDR3 DNA is TGTGCCAGTACCCCGACAGGGCGCTCTGGAAACACCATATATTTT. Its protein is CASTPTGRSGNTIYF.

This sequence joins TRBV28 and TRBJ1-2; no firm D call. The CDR3 spans 14 residues. CDR1 MDHEN and CDR2 SYDVKM come from the germline V gene. The V end lost 4 bases, the J end lost 4 bases, and 13 bases lay between the germline ends. CDR3 coding DNA: TGTGCCAGCAGTTCCTCTGAGCCGCCCTATGGCTACACCTTC. It codes for CASSSSEPPYGYTF.

The V call is TRBV11-2, the J call TRBJ2-7; D is ambiguous. CDR1 is SGHAT and CDR2 is FQNNGV in the germline V gene. The V end was cut by 4 bases, the J end by 0 bases, with 16 bases between. This CDR3 spans 16 amino acids. In DNA, the CDR3 is TGTGCCAGCAGCTCCCCGACACTAAGGAGCTCCTACGAGCAGTACTTC. Its translation: CASSSPTLRSSYEQYF.

Written as DNA, the CDR3 is TGTGCCAGCAGTTTCAGGGGAAATCAGCCCCAGCATTTT. Translating it yields CASSFRGNQPQHF. This chain joins TRBV12-3 or TRBV12-4 and TRBJ1-5, with D possibly being TRBD1 (6 bases). The length of the CDR3 is 13 residues. V lost 3 bases and J lost 4, with 7 bases in between.

The genes are TRBV27 and TRBJ1-4, with a tentative D call TRBD1 (6 bases). The CDR3 length is 14 residues. From germline, CDR1 is MNHEY and CDR2 SMNVEV (reference sequence). V was clipped by 5 bases and J by 3 bases, with 10 bases between them. The chain's CDR3 is CASSKQGPNEKLFF. Written as DNA, the CDR3 is TGTGCCAGCAGTAAACAGGGTCCTAATGAAAAACTGTTTTTT.

The chain links TRBV7-8 to TRBJ1-4; 11 bases agree with TRBD1. The V gene end was trimmed by 5 bases and the J gene end by 7 bases; junction bases not matched to a gene: 3. In germline, CDR1 is SGHVS, CDR2 FQNEAQ. This CDR3 comprises 14 residues. CDR3 nucleotide sequence: TGTGCCAGCAGCCAGGACAGGGGGCTTGAAAAACTGTTTTTT. Translation: CASSQDRGLEKLFF.

This chain uses TRBV6-4 with TRBJ1-6; 9 positions agree with TRBD1. The CDR3 loop spans 15 amino acids. The V gene's germline CDR1 is MRHNA and CDR2 SNTAGT. Unmatched junction bases numbered 10, after V lost 7 bases and J lost 9 bases. The CDR3 spells CASKKRDREGSPLHF. The CDR3 coding sequence is TGTGCCAGCAAGAAAAGGGACAGGGAAGGTTCACCCCTCCACTTT.

The rearrangement joins TRBV2 to TRBJ1-1, with D hard to call. V lost 4 bases, J lost 0 bases, and 12 bases lay in between. Per germline, CDR1 SNHLY and CDR2 FYNNEI. CDR3 length: 15 amino acids. The CDR3: CASSGREAVNTEAFF. The DNA of the CDR3 is TGTGCCAGCAGTGGTCGGGAGGCAGTGAACACTGAAGCTTTCTTT.

CDR3 nucleotide sequence: TGTGCCAGCATGGACGTGACTACTCACTACGAGCAGTACTTC. This gives the protein CASMDVTTHYEQYF. This chain uses TRBV6-6 with TRBJ2-7; possibly TRBD2 for D (5 bases). CDR1 and CDR2 (germline): MNHNY, SVGAGI (reference sequence). This CDR3 has 14 amino acids. V was clipped by 7 bases and J by 3 bases, with 16 bases between them.

The chain uses TRBV25-1 and TRBJ2-7; the D is unclear. Germline CDR1 MGHDK, CDR2 SYGVNS. V shed 3 bases and J shed 6 bases, with 3 bases lying between them. CDR3 length equals 10 residues. Written as DNA, the CDR3 is TGTGCCAGCAGTGATTTCGAGCAGTACTTC. This encodes CASSDFEQYF.